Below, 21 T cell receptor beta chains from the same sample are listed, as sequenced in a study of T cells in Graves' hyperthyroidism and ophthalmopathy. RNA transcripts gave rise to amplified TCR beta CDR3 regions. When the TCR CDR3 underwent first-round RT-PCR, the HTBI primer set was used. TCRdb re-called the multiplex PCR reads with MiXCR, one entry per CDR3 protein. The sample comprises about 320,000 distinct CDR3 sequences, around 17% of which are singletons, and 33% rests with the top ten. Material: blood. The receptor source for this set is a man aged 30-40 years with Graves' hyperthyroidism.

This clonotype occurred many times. This CDR3 reads CASADGNYGYTF. In DNA form, the CDR3 reads TGTGCCAGCGCCGACGGCAACTATGGCTACACCTTC. This rearrangement joins TRBV28 to TRBJ1-2; unclear D gene. V lost 8 bases, J lost 2 bases, and 9 bases lay in between. The CDR3 is made up of 12 amino acids. Germline CDR1 is MDHEN and CDR2 is SYDVKM.

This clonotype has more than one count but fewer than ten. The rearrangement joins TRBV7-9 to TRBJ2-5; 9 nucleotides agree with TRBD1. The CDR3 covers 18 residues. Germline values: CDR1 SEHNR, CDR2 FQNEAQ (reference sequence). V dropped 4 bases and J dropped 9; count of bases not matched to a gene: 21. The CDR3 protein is CASSSSSTPGTGLKAQYF. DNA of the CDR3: TGTGCCAGCAGCTCTTCCTCAACCCCCGGGACAGGGTTGAAGGCCCAGTACTTC.

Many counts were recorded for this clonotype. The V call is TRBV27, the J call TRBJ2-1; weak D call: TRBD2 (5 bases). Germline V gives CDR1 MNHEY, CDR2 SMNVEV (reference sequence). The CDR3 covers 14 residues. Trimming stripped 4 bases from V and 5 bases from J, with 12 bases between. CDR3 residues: CASSSRLNNNEQFF. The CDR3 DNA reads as TGTGCCAGCAGTTCCCGACTAAACAACAATGAGCAGTTCTTC.

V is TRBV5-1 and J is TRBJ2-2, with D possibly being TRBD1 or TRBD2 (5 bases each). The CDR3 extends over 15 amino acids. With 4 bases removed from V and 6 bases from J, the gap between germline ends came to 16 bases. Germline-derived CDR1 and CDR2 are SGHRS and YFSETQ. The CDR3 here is CASSRDPLSPGELFF. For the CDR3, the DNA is TGCGCCAGCAGCCGGGACCCTCTGAGCCCCGGGGAGCTGTTTTTT.

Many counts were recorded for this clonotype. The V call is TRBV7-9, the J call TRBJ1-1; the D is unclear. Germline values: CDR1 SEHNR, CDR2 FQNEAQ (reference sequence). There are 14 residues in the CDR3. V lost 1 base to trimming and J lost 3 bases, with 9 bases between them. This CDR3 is CASSLVFSDTEAFF. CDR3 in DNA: TGTGCCAGCAGCTTAGTTTTCAGCGACACTGAAGCTTTCTTT.

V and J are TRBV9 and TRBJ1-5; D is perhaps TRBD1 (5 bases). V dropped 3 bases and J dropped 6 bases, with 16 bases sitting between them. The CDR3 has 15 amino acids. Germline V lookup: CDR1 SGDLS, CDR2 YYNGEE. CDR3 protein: CASSAQGVVGQPQHF. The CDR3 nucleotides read TGTGCCAGCAGCGCGCAAGGGGTGGTGGGTCAGCCCCAGCATTTT.

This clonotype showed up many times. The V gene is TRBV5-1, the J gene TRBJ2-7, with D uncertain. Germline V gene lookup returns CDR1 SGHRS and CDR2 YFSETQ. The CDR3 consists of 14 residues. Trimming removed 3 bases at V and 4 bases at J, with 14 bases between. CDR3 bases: TGCGCCAGCAGCTCAGCAGAGCTCCTGTACGAGCAGTACTTC. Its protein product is CASSSAELLYEQYF.

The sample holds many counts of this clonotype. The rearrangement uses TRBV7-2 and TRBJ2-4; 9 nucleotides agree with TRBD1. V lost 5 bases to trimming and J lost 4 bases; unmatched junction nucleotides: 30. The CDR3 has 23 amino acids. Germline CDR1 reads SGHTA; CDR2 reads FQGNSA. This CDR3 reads CASSPGQGRKVAQARKQKNIQYF. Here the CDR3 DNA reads TGTGCCAGCAGCCCCGGACAGGGGCGTAAGGTAGCCCAGGCCAGGAAGCAGAAAAACATTCAGTACTTC.

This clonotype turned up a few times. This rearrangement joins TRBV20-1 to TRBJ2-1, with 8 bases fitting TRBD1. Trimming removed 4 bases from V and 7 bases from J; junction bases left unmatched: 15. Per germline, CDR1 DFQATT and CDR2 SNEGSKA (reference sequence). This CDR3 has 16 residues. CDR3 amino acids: CSATGQGPPYMNEQFF. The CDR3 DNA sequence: TGCAGTGCTACCGGACAGGGCCCCCCCTACATGAATGAGCAGTTCTTC.

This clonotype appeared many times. Here the CDR3 DNA reads TGTGCTAGTGGTATAGCAGGGGGAGCGACCTACAATGAGCAGTTCTTC. This encodes CASGIAGGATYNEQFF. The chain employs TRBV12-5 and TRBJ2-1; 7 bases align to TRBD1. The CDR3 runs 16 residues. Germline trimming cut 5 bases from V and 2 bases from J; bases unmatched to any gene: 9. The germline CDR1 and CDR2 sequences are LGHNT and FRNRAP.

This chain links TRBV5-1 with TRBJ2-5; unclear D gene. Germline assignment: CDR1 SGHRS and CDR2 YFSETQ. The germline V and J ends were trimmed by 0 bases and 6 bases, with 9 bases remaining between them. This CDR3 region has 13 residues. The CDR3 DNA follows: TGCGCCAGCAGCTTGGGGTTTAGCCAGACCCAGTACTTC. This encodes CASSLGFSQTQYF.

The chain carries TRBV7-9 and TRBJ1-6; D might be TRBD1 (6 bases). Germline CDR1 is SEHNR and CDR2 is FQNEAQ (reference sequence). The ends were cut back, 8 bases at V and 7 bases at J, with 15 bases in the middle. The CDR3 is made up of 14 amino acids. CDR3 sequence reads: CASGRDIDNSPLHF. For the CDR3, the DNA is TGTGCCAGCGGACGGGACATAGACAATTCACCCCTCCACTTT.

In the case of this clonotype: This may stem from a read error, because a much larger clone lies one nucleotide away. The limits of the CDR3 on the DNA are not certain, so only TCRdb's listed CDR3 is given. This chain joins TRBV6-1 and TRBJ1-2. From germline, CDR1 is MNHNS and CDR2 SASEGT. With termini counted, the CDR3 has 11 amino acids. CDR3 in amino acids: CASGPLYGCTF.

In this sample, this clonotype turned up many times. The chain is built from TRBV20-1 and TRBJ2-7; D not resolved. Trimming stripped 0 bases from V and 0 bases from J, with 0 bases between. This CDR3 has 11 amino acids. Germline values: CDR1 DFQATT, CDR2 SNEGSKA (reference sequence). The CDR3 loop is CSARDSYEQYF. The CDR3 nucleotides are TGCAGTGCTAGAGACTCCTACGAGCAGTACTTC.

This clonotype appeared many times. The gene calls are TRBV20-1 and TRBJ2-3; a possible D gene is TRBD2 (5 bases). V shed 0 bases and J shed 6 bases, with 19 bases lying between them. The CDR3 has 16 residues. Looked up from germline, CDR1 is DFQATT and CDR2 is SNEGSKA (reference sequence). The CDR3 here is CSARDVGSPRGDTQYF. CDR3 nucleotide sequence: TGCAGTGCTAGAGATGTGGGGTCCCCTCGGGGTGATACGCAGTATTTT.

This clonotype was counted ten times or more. CDR3 protein: CASSFGVAGYTF. The CDR3 DNA reads TGTGCCAGCAGTTTTGGGGTAGCGGGCTACACCTTC. The chain combines TRBV28 with TRBJ1-2; no firm D call. Trimming took off 3 bases at V and 8 bases at J, with 10 bases between the two ends. CDR3 length: 12 amino acids. The germline CDR1 and CDR2 sequences are MDHEN and SYDVKM.

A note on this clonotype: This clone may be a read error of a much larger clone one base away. The CDR3 DNA follows: TGTGCCAGCAGCTTATACACTATCGGGACTCAAGAGACCCAGTACTTC. Translating it yields CASSLYTIGTQETQYF. V is TRBV11-2 and J is TRBJ2-5, with D perhaps matching TRBD2 (6 bases). Germline CDR1 is SGHAT and CDR2 is FQNNGV. The CDR3 has 16 residues. V gave up 2 bases and J gave up 2 bases, with 15 bases separating them.

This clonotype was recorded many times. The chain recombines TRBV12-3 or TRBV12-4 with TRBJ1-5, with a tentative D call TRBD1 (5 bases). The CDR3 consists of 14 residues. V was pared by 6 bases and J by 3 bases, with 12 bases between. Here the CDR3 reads CASSAQANNQPQHF. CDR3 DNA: TGTGCCAGCAGCGCACAGGCGAACAATCAGCCCCAGCATTTT.

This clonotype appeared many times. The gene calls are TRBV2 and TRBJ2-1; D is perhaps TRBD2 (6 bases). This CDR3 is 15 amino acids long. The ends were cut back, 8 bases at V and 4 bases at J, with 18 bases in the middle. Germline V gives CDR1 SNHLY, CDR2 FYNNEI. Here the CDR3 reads CASAGGSRIYNEQFF. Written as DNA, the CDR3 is TGTGCCAGCGCTGGGGGGAGTAGGATATACAATGAGCAGTTCTTC.

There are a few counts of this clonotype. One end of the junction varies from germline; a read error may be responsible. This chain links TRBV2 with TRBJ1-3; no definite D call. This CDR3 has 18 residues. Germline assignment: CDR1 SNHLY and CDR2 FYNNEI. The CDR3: CASSGAITAKLGGSTIYF. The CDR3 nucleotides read TGTGCCAGCAGTGGAGCGATTACGGCCAAATTGGGTGGAAGCACCATATATTTT.

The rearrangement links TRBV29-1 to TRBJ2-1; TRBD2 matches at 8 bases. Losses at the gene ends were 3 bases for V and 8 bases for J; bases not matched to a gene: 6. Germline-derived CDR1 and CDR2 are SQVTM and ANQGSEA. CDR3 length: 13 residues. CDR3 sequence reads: CSVDGTRVDEQFF. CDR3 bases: TGCAGCGTTGATGGGACTAGGGTAGATGAGCAGTTCTTC.